The 5 T cell receptor beta chains in this list originate from one sample, sequenced in a study of T cells in Graves' hyperthyroidism and ophthalmopathy. The source material, RNA transcripts, was used to amplify TCR beta CDR3 regions. First-round RT-PCR with HTBI primers amplified the TCR CDR3 region. MiXCR was run by TCRdb on the multiplex PCR reads, yielding one entry per CDR3 protein. The table shows over 200,000 distinct CDR3 sequences, with approximately 16% occurring only once. The specimen was blood. The receptor set was obtained from a man in his forties or fifties with Graves' hyperthyroidism.

This clonotype was seen repeatedly, ten times or more. The chain employs TRBV20-1 and TRBJ1-5; D not resolved. This CDR3 is 12 amino acids long. Deletions cut 1 base from V and 7 bases from J, with 8 bases between. Germline V gives CDR1 DFQATT, CDR2 SNEGSKA (reference sequence). The CDR3 spells CSARAGRQPQHF. CDR3 DNA sequence: TGCAGTGCTAGAGCTGGAAGGCAGCCCCAGCATTTT.

The rearrangement joins TRBV6-2 or TRBV6-3 to TRBJ2-3; D is unclear. V was pared by 2 bases and J by 2 bases, with 8 bases between. The CDR3 contains 14 residues. Germline V lookup: CDR1 MNHEY, CDR2 SVGEGT. CDR3 sequence reads: CASSYGRLTDTQYF. In DNA, the CDR3 is TGTGCCAGCAGTTACGGGCGGCTCACAGATACGCAGTATTTT.

This clonotype was recorded at least ten times. This chain links TRBV20-1 with TRBJ1-5, with D unclear. The CDR3 covers 13 residues. V lost 3 bases and J lost 6, with 12 bases in between. Germline-derived CDR1 and CDR2 are DFQATT and SNEGSKA (reference sequence). CDR3 protein: CSASVGRGQPQHF. Here the CDR3 DNA reads TGCAGTGCTAGCGTAGGGAGAGGTCAGCCCCAGCATTTT.

This clonotype was recorded a few times. The rearrangement links TRBV7-9 to TRBJ2-7, with 12 bases fitting TRBD2. Losses at the gene ends were 5 bases for V and 3 bases for J; bases not matched to a gene: 20. The CDR3 is made up of 20 amino acids. Germline V gene lookup returns CDR1 SEHNR and CDR2 FQNEAQ (reference sequence). The CDR3 sequence: CASSQKTGTSGYKAIYEQYF. CDR3 bases: TGTGCCAGCAGCCAAAAAACCGGGACTAGCGGGTACAAAGCGATCTACGAGCAGTACTTC.

In its sample, this clonotype was seen many times. The chain couples TRBV7-2 to TRBJ1-5; TRBD1 matches 9 bases. Trimming cost V 2 bases and J 6 bases; bases outside gene matches: 5. Germline assignment: CDR1 SGHTA and CDR2 FQGNSA. The CDR3 sequence is 15 residues long. The CDR3 sequence is CASSLWGQGFQPQHF. The CDR3 DNA follows: TGTGCCAGCAGCTTATGGGGACAGGGATTTCAGCCCCAGCATTTT.